The T cell receptor beta chain described here comes from a study of CD8 T cells in Susac syndrome. Concerning this clonotype: The junction departs from germline at one end; a sequencing error may be responsible.

Germline CDR1 is MDHEN and CDR2 is SYDVKM. The CDR3 runs 13 residues. Random hexamers were used to reverse transcribe the RNA input (about 0.5 to 1 ug). A multiplex approach, immunoSEQ multiplex PCR, amplified TCR beta CDR3 across 54 Vbeta and 13 Jbeta. TCRdb reanalysed the immunoSEQ multiplex PCR reads using MiXCR and keeps one entry per CDR3 protein. This table has around 170,000 distinct CDR3 sequences, around 93% appearing once. Bulk CD8+ and CD4+ cells came from magnetic negative isolation; CD8+ TEMRA by FACS. The chain recombines TRBV28 with TRBJ1-3; D not resolved. The sequence was collected from a human donor with Susac syndrome. The sequencing sample was made of CD8+ T cells from PBMCs. The CDR3 sequence: CATSASYGNTIYF. CDR3 nucleotides: TGTGCCACCAGTGCATCCTATGGAAACACCATATATTTT. The full variable domain, rest sourced from reference TRBV28 and TRBJ1-3, is DVKVTQSSRYLVKRTGEKVFLECVQDMDHENMFWYRQDPGLGLRLIYFSYDVKMKEKGDIPEGYSVSREKKERFSLILESASTNQTSMYLCATSASYGNTIYFGEGSWLTVV.